This TCR beta chain was sequenced in a study of post-analysis software for immune sequencing data. About the study: Recorded subtypes: relapsing-remitting, secondary progressive, progressive-relapsing; some patients unannotated.

The germline V gene has CDR1 MNHEY and CDR2 SVGAGI. The CDR3 is 14 amino acids. Trimming pared 0 bases from V and 6 bases from J, leaving 11 bases between. Study-wide findings and caveats: Included in a set of four or five TRBV segments more frequent in patients than controls were TRBV5-6, TRBV5-1 and TRBV20-1. Multiple sclerosis was associated with a significant reduction in normalized Chao1 diversity relative to controls.

Unique molecular identifiers were built into the TCR beta cDNA libraries. Via MiXCR, TCRdb re-called the PCR reads, giving one row per CDR3 protein. The table includes approximately 660,000 distinct CDR3 sequences, 55% to 60% detected once. On this clonotype itself: Its antigen is not known.

The sequencing input was blood. This clonotype originated in a girl under 10 years old with multiple sclerosis. This chain links TRBV6-5 with TRBJ1-2, with D possibly being TRBD1 (5 bases). CDR3 nucleotide sequence: TGTGCCAGCAGTTACTCGCGGGGCACGGATGGCTACACCTTC. Its protein is CASSYSRGTDGYTF.